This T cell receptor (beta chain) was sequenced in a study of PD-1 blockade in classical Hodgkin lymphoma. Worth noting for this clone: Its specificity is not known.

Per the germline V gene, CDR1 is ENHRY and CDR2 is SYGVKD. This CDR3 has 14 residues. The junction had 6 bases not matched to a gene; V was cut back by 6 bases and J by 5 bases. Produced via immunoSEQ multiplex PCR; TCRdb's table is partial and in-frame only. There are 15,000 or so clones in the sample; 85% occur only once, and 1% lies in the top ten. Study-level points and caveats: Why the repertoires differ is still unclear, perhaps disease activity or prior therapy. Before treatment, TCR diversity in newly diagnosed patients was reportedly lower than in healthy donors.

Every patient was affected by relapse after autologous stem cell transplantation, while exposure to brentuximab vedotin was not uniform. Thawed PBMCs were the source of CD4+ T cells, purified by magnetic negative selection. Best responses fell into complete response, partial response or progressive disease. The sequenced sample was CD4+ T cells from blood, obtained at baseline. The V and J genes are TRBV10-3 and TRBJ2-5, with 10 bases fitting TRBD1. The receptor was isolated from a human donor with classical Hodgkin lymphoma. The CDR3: CAIRDRGLGETQYF. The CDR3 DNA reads TGTGCCATCAGAGACAGGGGGCTCGGCGAGACCCAGTACTTC.